The rows below give T cell receptor beta chains drawn from one sample of a study of T cell responses to AZD1222 COVID-19 vaccine. Only in-frame clones appear in the TCRdb table, and some are missing; sequencing was by immunoSEQ multiplex PCR. This sample has 150,000 to 200,000 clones; about 90% occur once, and the top ten carry roughly 1.4%. The sequences come from peripheral blood, collected 28 days after the second AZD1222 dose. The receptors originated from an adult who received the AZD1222 COVID-19 vaccine. CDR3s include the opening cysteine and the closing phenylalanine or tryptophan. D genes are given only for firm matches. Expanded clones get a size class; other rows say once, few or many, or leave the size out.

CDR3aa: CASSQGDRSNQPQHF
CDR3nt: TGTGCCAGCAGCCAAGGGGACAGGAGCAATCAGCCCCAGCATTTT
d_gene: TRBD1
j_gene: TRBJ1-5
abundance: -
v_gene: TRBV3-1/TRBV3-2

CDR3aa: CAWSVNRPEQFF
CDR3nt: TGTGCCTGGAGTGTCAACAGGCCCGAGCAGTTCTTC
d_gene: -
j_gene: TRBJ2-1
abundance: once
v_gene: TRBV30

CDR3aa: CASSPLSGSNEQFF
CDR3nt: TGTGCCAGCAGCCCTCTGAGCGGGAGCAATGAGCAGTTCTTC
d_gene: TRBD2
j_gene: TRBJ2-1
abundance: -
v_gene: TRBV11-3

CDR3aa: CASSSWGGSPLHF
CDR3nt: TGTGCCAGTAGTTCTTGGGGTGGTTCACCCCTCCACTTT
d_gene: -
j_gene: TRBJ1-6
abundance: -
v_gene: TRBV19

CDR3aa: CASSEFQGTEAFF
CDR3nt: TGTGCCAGCAGTGAATTCCAGGGCACTGAAGCTTTCTTT
d_gene: -
j_gene: TRBJ1-1
abundance: -
v_gene: TRBV6-1

CDR3aa: CASSEGDTEAFF
CDR3nt: TGTGCCAGCAGTGAAGGGGACACTGAAGCTTTCTTT
d_gene: -
j_gene: TRBJ1-1
abundance: -
v_gene: TRBV2

CDR3aa: CASSLAIGSVYEQYF
CDR3nt: TGTGCCAGCAGCTTAGCGATTGGCTCCGTCTACGAGCAGTACTTC
d_gene: -
j_gene: TRBJ2-7
abundance: -
v_gene: TRBV7-2

CDR3aa: CASSMGGAQPQHF
CDR3nt: TGTGCCAGTAGTATGGGGGGGGCTCAGCCCCAGCATTTT
d_gene: -
j_gene: TRBJ1-5
abundance: -
v_gene: TRBV19

CDR3aa: CATSGAREINEQYF
CDR3nt: TGTGCCACCAGCGGGGCCAGGGAGATAAACGAGCAGTACTTC
d_gene: -
j_gene: TRBJ2-7
abundance: -
v_gene: TRBV15

CDR3aa: CASSETGTPNYEQYF
CDR3nt: TGTGCCAGCAGCGAGACCGGGACTCCAAACTACGAGCAGTACTTC
d_gene: -
j_gene: TRBJ2-7
abundance: few
v_gene: TRBV9

CDR3aa: CASSESPGRDSSAF
CDR3nt: TGTGCCAGCAGTGAATCTCCTGGGAGGGATAGTAGCGCCTTC
d_gene: -
j_gene: TRBJ1-2
abundance: -
v_gene: TRBV6-1

CDR3aa: CASSQTYTGELFF
CDR3nt: TGCGCCAGCAGCCAAACATACACCGGGGAGCTGTTTTTT
d_gene: -
j_gene: TRBJ2-2
abundance: -
v_gene: TRBV4-1

CDR3aa: CAWSRGEDQPQHF
CDR3nt: TGTGCCTGGAGTAGGGGGGAGGATCAGCCCCAGCATTTT
d_gene: -
j_gene: TRBJ1-5
abundance: -
v_gene: TRBV30

CDR3aa: CASSPAVQGRYEAFF
CDR3nt: TGTGCCAGCAGCCCAGCTGTCCAAGGCCGGTATGAAGCTTTCTTT
d_gene: -
j_gene: TRBJ1-1
abundance: -
v_gene: TRBV3-1/TRBV3-2

CDR3aa: CASSLAVPTGELFF
CDR3nt: TGTGCCAGCAGCCTAGCGGTCCCGACCGGGGAGCTGTTTTTT
d_gene: -
j_gene: TRBJ2-2
abundance: -
v_gene: TRBV3-1/TRBV3-2

CDR3aa: CASKGQYYGYTF
CDR3nt: TGTGCCAGCAAAGGACAGTACTATGGCTACACCTTC
d_gene: -
j_gene: TRBJ1-2
abundance: -
v_gene: TRBV3-1/TRBV3-2

CDR3aa: CASSLIGETYEQYF
CDR3nt: TGCGCCAGCAGCTTGATTGGGGAGACATACGAGCAGTACTTC
d_gene: -
j_gene: TRBJ2-7
abundance: -
v_gene: TRBV5-1

CDR3aa: CASSYLSVNQPQHF
CDR3nt: TGTGCCAGCAGTTACCTGTCAGTTAATCAGCCCCAGCATTTT
d_gene: -
j_gene: TRBJ1-5
abundance: once
v_gene: TRBV6-2/TRBV6-3

CDR3aa: CASSLTSGRGEQFF
CDR3nt: TGTGCCAGCAGCTTGACTAGCGGGAGGGGAGAGCAGTTCTTC
d_gene: TRBD2
j_gene: TRBJ2-1
abundance: -
v_gene: TRBV28

CDR3aa: CASSFPAHYGYTF
CDR3nt: TGTGCCAGCAGTTTTCCGGCGCACTATGGCTACACCTTC
d_gene: -
j_gene: TRBJ1-2
abundance: -
v_gene: TRBV28

CDR3aa: CASSPPQGINYGYTF
CDR3nt: TGTGCCAGCTCACCACCGCAGGGAATTAACTATGGCTACACCTTC
d_gene: -
j_gene: TRBJ1-2
abundance: once
v_gene: TRBV18

CDR3aa: CASSFWGDGNNEQFF
CDR3nt: TGTGCCAGCAGCTTCTGGGGGGATGGGAACAATGAGCAGTTCTTC
d_gene: -
j_gene: TRBJ2-1
abundance: -
v_gene: TRBV7-9

CDR3aa: CASRTWTGVLDEQFF
CDR3nt: TGTGCCAGCAGGACCTGGACAGGGGTTCTTGATGAGCAGTTCTTC
d_gene: TRBD1
j_gene: TRBJ2-1
abundance: -
v_gene: TRBV2

CDR3aa: CASSLDSGSSYEQYF
CDR3nt: TGCGCCAGCAGCTTGGACAGTGGGAGCTCCTACGAGCAGTACTTC
d_gene: -
j_gene: TRBJ2-7
abundance: -
v_gene: TRBV5-1

CDR3aa: CASSSETGERGYTF
CDR3nt: TGTGCCAGCAGCTCCGAAACAGGGGAGCGTGGCTACACCTTC
d_gene: TRBD1
j_gene: TRBJ1-2
abundance: -
v_gene: TRBV7-3

CDR3aa: CASSLVGSSNTGELFF
CDR3nt: TGTGCCAGCAGCTTAGTGGGCAGTTCGAACACCGGGGAGCTGTTTTTT
d_gene: -
j_gene: TRBJ2-2
abundance: -
v_gene: TRBV7-2

CDR3aa: CASSLGGRSSYEQYF
CDR3nt: TGTGCCAGCAGCTTAGGAGGACGGAGCTCCTACGAGCAGTACTTC
d_gene: -
j_gene: TRBJ2-7
abundance: -
v_gene: TRBV7-8

CDR3aa: CASSYQRGSNSPLHF
CDR3nt: TGTGCCAGCAGTTACCAACGGGGTTCTAATTCACCCCTCCACTTT
d_gene: -
j_gene: TRBJ1-6
abundance: -
v_gene: TRBV6-5

CDR3aa: CASSGGQVNTEAFF
CDR3nt: TGTGCCAGTAGTGGAGGACAGGTGAACACTGAAGCTTTCTTT
d_gene: TRBD1
j_gene: TRBJ1-1
abundance: -
v_gene: TRBV19

CDR3aa: CASSIQQGNNIQYF
CDR3nt: TGTGCCAGTAGTATCCAACAGGGTAACAACATTCAGTACTTC
d_gene: -
j_gene: TRBJ2-4
abundance: -
v_gene: TRBV19

CDR3aa: CASTVAGGLNTGELFF
CDR3nt: TGTGCCAGCACCGTAGCGGGGGGCCTTAACACCGGGGAGCTGTTTTTT
d_gene: TRBD2
j_gene: TRBJ2-2
abundance: -
v_gene: TRBV11-2

CDR3aa: CASSFGRGNLYEQYF
CDR3nt: TGTGCCAGCAGCTTTGGGCGGGGGAACCTTTACGAGCAGTACTTC
d_gene: TRBD2
j_gene: TRBJ2-7
abundance: -
v_gene: TRBV7-2

CDR3aa: CSDRLNTEAFF
CDR3nt: TGCAGCGACCGACTTAACACTGAAGCTTTCTTT
d_gene: -
j_gene: TRBJ1-1
abundance: -
v_gene: TRBV29-1

CDR3aa: CASSHRTSGLYEQYF
CDR3nt: TGTGCCAGCAGCCACCGGACTAGCGGTCTCTACGAGCAGTACTTC
d_gene: TRBD2
j_gene: TRBJ2-7
abundance: -
v_gene: TRBV6-2/TRBV6-3

CDR3aa: CSASGGATSEEQYF
CDR3nt: TGCAGTGCTAGTGGGGGGGCCACGTCAGAAGAGCAGTACTTC
d_gene: -
j_gene: TRBJ2-7
abundance: -
v_gene: TRBV20-1

CDR3aa: CASSLNPGTGLNYGYTF
CDR3nt: TGTGCCAGCAGTTTAAACCCCGGGACAGGTCTTAACTATGGCTACACCTTC
d_gene: TRBD1
j_gene: TRBJ1-2
abundance: -
v_gene: TRBV27

CDR3aa: CASSMVRGLGNTEAFF
CDR3nt: TGTGCCAGTAGTATGGTTCGGGGACTGGGGAACACTGAAGCTTTCTTT
d_gene: -
j_gene: TRBJ1-1
abundance: -
v_gene: TRBV19

CDR3aa: CAWSGDRGGQPQHF
CDR3nt: TGTGCCTGGAGTGGGGACAGGGGTGGTCAGCCCCAGCATTTT
d_gene: TRBD1
j_gene: TRBJ1-5
abundance: -
v_gene: TRBV30

CDR3aa: CATRTRFF
CDR3nt: TGTGCCACCCGCACCCGGTTCTTC
d_gene: -
j_gene: TRBJ2-1
abundance: -
v_gene: TRBV21-1

CDR3aa: CASSQERAGLNTGELFF
CDR3nt: TGCGCCAGCAGCCAAGAGAGAGCGGGTCTGAACACCGGGGAGCTGTTTTTT
d_gene: -
j_gene: TRBJ2-2
abundance: -
v_gene: TRBV4-1

CDR3aa: CASRIRGQGNTGELFF
CDR3nt: TGTGCCAGTAGGATACGGGGGCAGGGCAACACCGGGGAGCTGTTTTTT
d_gene: -
j_gene: TRBJ2-2
abundance: -
v_gene: TRBV19

CDR3aa: CASSQRTVSMNTGELFF
CDR3nt: TGTGCCAGCAGCCAGAGGACAGTTTCAATGAACACCGGGGAGCTGTTTTTT
d_gene: -
j_gene: TRBJ2-2
abundance: -
v_gene: TRBV7-2

CDR3aa: CASSPAGGPSEQFF
CDR3nt: TGTGCCAGCAGCCCAGCGGGAGGGCCGAGTGAGCAGTTCTTC
d_gene: TRBD2
j_gene: TRBJ2-1
abundance: once
v_gene: TRBV25-1

CDR3aa: CARSLAAGCSGNTIYF
CDR3nt: TGTGCCAGAAGCTTGGCGGCCGGATGCTCTGGAAACACCATATATTTT
d_gene: -
j_gene: TRBJ1-3
abundance: -
v_gene: TRBV5-3

CDR3aa: CASSSGQNTEAFF
CDR3nt: TGTGCCAGCAGCTCGGGACAGAACACTGAAGCTTTCTTT
d_gene: -
j_gene: TRBJ1-1
abundance: -
v_gene: TRBV5-4

CDR3aa: CASSDGYEQYF
CDR3nt: TGTGCCAGCAGTGACGGCTACGAGCAGTACTTC
d_gene: -
j_gene: TRBJ2-7
abundance: -
v_gene: TRBV2

CDR3aa: CAGTGWGTRVDEQYF
CDR3nt: TGTGCCGGGACAGGGTGGGGGACTAGGGTGGACGAGCAGTACTTC
d_gene: -
j_gene: TRBJ2-7
abundance: few
v_gene: TRBV30

CDR3aa: CASSQERTGRTEAFF
CDR3nt: TGTGCCAGCAGCCAAGAAAGGACAGGGCGGACTGAAGCTTTCTTT
d_gene: TRBD1
j_gene: TRBJ1-1
abundance: -
v_gene: TRBV3-1/TRBV3-2

CDR3aa: CASSLMTGELFF
CDR3nt: TGTGCCAGCAGTTTAATGACCGGGGAGCTGTTTTTT
d_gene: -
j_gene: TRBJ2-2
abundance: -
v_gene: TRBV27

CDR3aa: CASSLVPGEKLFF
CDR3nt: TGTGCCAGCAGCTTGGTACCGGGGGAAAAACTGTTTTTT
d_gene: -
j_gene: TRBJ1-4
abundance: -
v_gene: TRBV5-4

CDR3aa: CASSFDRVTEAFF
CDR3nt: TGTGCCAGCAGCTTTGACAGGGTGACTGAAGCTTTCTTT
d_gene: TRBD1
j_gene: TRBJ1-1
abundance: -
v_gene: TRBV7-9